This T cell receptor (beta chain) originates from a study of cytomegalovirus exposure and HLA in healthy donors. Both 60 Vbeta primers and 13 Jbeta primers went into the PCR. The data were produced by immunoSEQ multiplex PCR, yet TCRdb's version contains in-frame clones alone and is incomplete. The repertoire holds about 140,000 clones, approximately 76% seen once, with approximately 1.8% in the top ten. Donors likely had unrecorded immune exposures despite being nominally healthy when sampled. With regard to this clone: What it recognizes is unknown.

Broader study findings: Several of the most significant clusters were apparently associated with common viral pathogens in a later analysis. Near-uniform donor sequencing depth was presumed by presence/absence analyses. TCR sequences were mostly rare, though some public TCRs occurred in many donors.

The specimen sequenced was PBMCs. This sequence originates from a man aged 35 to 55 in good health and CMV-seronegative.

CDR3 bases: TGTGCCAGTAGTATATCTCCTGGCGGGACCTACGAGCAGTACTTC. It translates to CASSISPGGTYEQYF. V is TRBV19 and J is TRBJ2-7; tentatively, D is TRBD2 (6 bases). V was pared by 2 bases and J by 2 bases, with 13 bases between. The CDR3 is 15 amino acids. Germline values: CDR1 LNHDA, CDR2 SQIVND (reference sequence).